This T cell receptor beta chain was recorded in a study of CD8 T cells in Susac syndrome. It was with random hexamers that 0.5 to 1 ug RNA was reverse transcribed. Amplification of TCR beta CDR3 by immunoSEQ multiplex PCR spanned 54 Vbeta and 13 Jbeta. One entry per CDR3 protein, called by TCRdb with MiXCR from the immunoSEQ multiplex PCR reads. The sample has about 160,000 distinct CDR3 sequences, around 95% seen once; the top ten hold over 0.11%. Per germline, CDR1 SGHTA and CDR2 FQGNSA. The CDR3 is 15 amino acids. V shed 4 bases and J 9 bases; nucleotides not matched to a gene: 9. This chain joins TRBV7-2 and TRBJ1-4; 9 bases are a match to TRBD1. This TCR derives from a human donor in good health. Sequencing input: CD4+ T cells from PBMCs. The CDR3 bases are TGTGCCAGCAGCTCACGTTCCGGGACAGGGCAAAAACTGTTTTTT. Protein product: CASSSRSGTGQKLFF.